Listed here are 29 T cell receptor beta chains from one sample, sequenced in a study of blood T cells in healthy people across ages. A second roughly 7 to 12 cycle PCR used barcoded and J-beta primers. TCRdb re-derived calls from the 5' RACE reads in MiXCR, one entry per CDR3 protein. The sample carries around 600,000 distinct CDR3 sequences, 40% to 55% recorded once. Material: blood. The receptors here all came from a man aged 80 or over in good health.

The chain couples TRBV9 to TRBJ2-7; D might be TRBD1 or TRBD2, each matching 5 bases. The ends were cut back, 3 bases at V and 6 bases at J, with 13 bases in the middle. The germline V gene encodes CDR1 SGDLS and CDR2 YYNGEE. The CDR3 has 13 residues. The CDR3 nucleotides are TGTGCCAGCAGCGCAAGGGACGTCTCCGAGCAGTACTTC. Its translation: CASSARDVSEQYF.

V usage is TRBV15 and J usage is TRBJ2-3; weak D call: TRBD2 (5 bases). Germline-derived CDR1 and CDR2 are LNHNV and YYDKDF (reference sequence). Deletions cut 1 base from V and 4 bases from J, with 6 bases between. CDR3 size: 13 residues. CDR3 coding DNA: TGTGCCACCAGCAGAGTACTAGCAGATACGCAGTATTTT. Protein sequence: CATSRVLADTQYF.

The rearrangement joins TRBV9 to TRBJ2-7, with D perhaps matching TRBD2 (5 bases). Germline loops: CDR1 SGDLS, CDR2 YYNGEE. The CDR3 loop spans 12 amino acids. V was trimmed by 4 bases and J by 6 bases, leaving 11 bases between them. The CDR3 here is CASSRSRGEQYF. CDR3 DNA sequence: TGTGCCAGCAGCCGTAGTCGGGGCGAGCAGTACTTC. The full variable domain, completed using reference TRBV9 and TRBJ2-7, is DSGVTQTPKHLITATGQRVTLRCSPRSGDLSVYWYQQSLDQGLQFLIQYYNGEERAKGNILERFSAQQFPDLHSELNLSSLELGDSALYFCASSRSRGEQYFGPGTRLTVT.

This clonotype was picked up many times. Germline and junction disagree at one end, which may indicate a read error. This rearrangement joins TRBV6-6 to TRBJ2-7; D is uncertain. Germline V lookup: CDR1 MNHNY, CDR2 SVGAGI (reference sequence). The CDR3 totals 14 residues. The CDR3 is CASSDSGQSYEQYF. CDR3 DNA: TGTGCCAGCAGTGACTCCGGGCAGTCCTACGAGCAGTACTTC.

As for this clonotype: The germline gene is not matched at one end of the junction; a read error may be the cause. This sequence joins TRBV7-2 and TRBJ1-1; D may be TRBD1 (6 bases). CDR1 and CDR2 from the germline V gene are SGHTA and FQGNSA. The CDR3 loop spans 15 amino acids. The CDR3 DNA follows: TGTGTCAGCAGCTTTAGCGAGGACAGAAACACTGAAGCTTTCTTT. Amino acid sequence: CVSSFSEDRNTEAFF.

The chain has TRBV6-2 or TRBV6-3 and TRBJ2-7; D uncertain. With 7 bases removed from V and 4 bases from J, the gap between germline ends came to 8 bases. The CDR3 contains 11 residues. Germline V gene data show CDR1 as MNHEY and CDR2 as SVGEGT. CDR3 loop: CASTRKYEQYF. CDR3 nucleotide sequence: TGTGCCAGCACCAGAAAATACGAGCAGTACTTC.

This clonotype was seen a few times. The chain is built from TRBV29-1 and TRBJ2-1; a weak D match, TRBD2 (5 bases). V lost 6 bases and J lost 1, with 10 bases in between. From germline, CDR1 is SQVTM and CDR2 ANQGSEA. The CDR3 runs 13 residues. CDR3 amino acids: CSVAVFSYNEQFF. CDR3 sequence (DNA): TGCAGCGTAGCGGTATTTTCCTACAATGAGCAGTTCTTC.

In the case of this clonotype: A much larger clone lies a single base off, so this may be a read error. V is TRBV6-6 and J is TRBJ2-3; 7 bases map to TRBD2. Germline-derived CDR1 and CDR2 are MNHNY and SVGAGI (reference sequence). This CDR3 has 17 residues. J lost 2 bases, V lost 0 bases, and 8 bases had no gene match. CDR3 region: CASSYSGLVENTDTQYF. CDR3 DNA sequence: TGTGCCAGCAGTTACTCTGGACTAGTGGAGAACACAGATACGCAGTATTTT.

V is TRBV12-3 or TRBV12-4 and J is TRBJ2-7; 7 bases map to TRBD1. This CDR3 is 16 amino acids long. Germline trimming cut 3 bases from V and 3 bases from J; bases unmatched to any gene: 11. CDR3: CASSFIGTEDFYEQYF. In DNA, the CDR3 is TGTGCCAGCAGTTTTATCGGGACAGAAGATTTCTACGAGCAGTACTTC.

This clonotype has more than one count but fewer than ten. V and J are TRBV12-3 or TRBV12-4 and TRBJ2-7, with TRBD1 matching 8 bases. This CDR3 spans 14 amino acids. V shed 2 bases, J shed 3 bases, and the junction held 3 bases outside the gene matches. The CDR3 reads CASSLSDRGYEQYF. DNA for the CDR3: TGTGCCAGCAGTTTAAGCGACAGGGGCTACGAGCAGTACTTC.

The V call is TRBV29-1, the J call TRBJ2-7; TRBD2 is a possible D gene (6 bases). V lost 4 bases, J lost 7 bases, and 14 bases lay in between. This CDR3 has 12 residues. Germline V gene sequence: CDR1 SQVTM, CDR2 ANQGSEA. The CDR3, as DNA: TGCAGCGTTGTTAGTGCTGGAGGGGAGCAGTACTTC. This sequence encodes CSVVSAGGEQYF.

The chain is built from TRBV3-1 and TRBJ2-1, with D unresolved. The length of the CDR3 is 15 residues. CDR1 is LGHDT and CDR2 is YNNKEL in the germline V gene (reference sequence). Trimming took 0 bases from V and 9 from J, leaving 15 bases between them. The CDR3 sequence is CASSQDLARALEQFF. In DNA, the CDR3 is TGTGCCAGCAGCCAAGATTTGGCTAGAGCCCTTGAGCAGTTCTTC.

At least ten counts were recorded for this clonotype. V is TRBV10-1 and J is TRBJ2-3, with D unresolved. Germline V gene sequence: CDR1 WNHNN, CDR2 SYGVQD (reference sequence). Trimming left V 5 bases short and J 1 base short, with 7 bases between. The CDR3 consists of 13 residues. CDR3 in DNA: TGCGCCAGCAGTCTGTCGGGCACAGATACGCAGTATTTT. Residues: CASSLSGTDTQYF.

This clonotype has only a few counts. The chain is built from TRBV3-1 and TRBJ2-5; 10 nucleotides agree with TRBD2. CDR1 is LGHDT, CDR2 YNNKEL, per germline (reference sequence). Unmatched junction bases numbered 10, after V lost 0 bases and J lost 0 bases. The CDR3 runs to 19 residues. The CDR3 loop is CASSQEGASGSYYQETQYF. CDR3 sequence (DNA): TGTGCCAGCAGCCAAGAAGGGGCTAGCGGGAGTTATTACCAAGAGACCCAGTACTTC.

About this clonotype: An end of the junction differs from the germline gene, which may be a read error. The chain joins TRBV27 to TRBJ2-1; 14 nucleotides agree with TRBD2. The CDR3 runs 16 residues. The germline CDR1 and CDR2 sequences are MNHEY and SMNVEV (reference sequence). CDR3 region: CTSSFRLAGGFDEQFF. In DNA, the CDR3 is TGTACCAGCAGCTTCAGACTAGCGGGGGGGTTCGATGAGCAGTTCTTC.

In DNA form, the CDR3 reads TGCGCCAGCAGCCAAGATCCCCCCAGCTGGAATTCACCCCTCCACTTT. It specifies CASSQDPPSWNSPLHF. This rearrangement joins TRBV4-1 to TRBJ1-6, with D hard to call. Germline CDR1 is MGHRA and CDR2 is YSYEKL. The CDR3 totals 16 residues. V was shortened by 0 bases and J by 7 bases, with 13 bases between the two germline ends.

Note on this clonotype: Being one base from a much bigger clone, this may be a read error. The gene calls are TRBV6-5 and TRBJ2-5, with D perhaps assigned TRBD1 or TRBD2 (6 bases each). This CDR3 comprises 12 residues. CDR1 and CDR2 from the germline V gene are MNHEY and SVGAGI. V gave up 5 bases and J gave up 11 bases, with 15 bases separating them. The CDR3 DNA reads as TGTGCCAGCAGTCCCGGGGGCGCGGGGCAGTACTTC. It specifies CASSPGGAGQYF.

This sequence joins TRBV3-1 and TRBJ1-2; 7 positions match TRBD1. Germline V CDR1 and CDR2: LGHDT, YNNKEL (reference sequence). Trimming removed 10 bases from V and 1 base from J; junction bases left unmatched: 3. This CDR3 has 12 residues. The CDR3 DNA is TGTGCCACCCAGGGGGTTAACTATGGCTACACCTTC. It encodes CATQGVNYGYTF.

This chain joins TRBV2 and TRBJ2-4; 12 bases align to TRBD2. The CDR3 is made up of 17 amino acids. Per the germline V gene, CDR1 is SNHLY and CDR2 is FYNNEI. V dropped 5 bases and J dropped 0; count of bases not matched to a gene: 5. The CDR3, as DNA: TGTGCCAGCAGTCACTCGGGACTAGCGGGAGCCAAAAACATTCAGTACTTC. Protein sequence: CASSHSGLAGAKNIQYF.

This clonotype was seen ten or more times. The chain uses TRBV18 and TRBJ2-3, with D unclear. The germline V gene encodes CDR1 KGHSH and CDR2 LQKENI. The CDR3 contains 16 residues. V was cut by 0 bases and J by 1 base, with 11 bases left in between. CDR3: CASSPPTRTRTDTQYF. The DNA for the CDR3 is TGTGCCAGCTCACCACCGACGCGGACCCGCACAGATACGCAGTATTTT. The variable domain in full, completed from reference TRBV18 and TRBJ2-3, reads NAGVMQNPRHLVRRRGQEARLRCSPMKGHSHVYWYRQLPEEGLKFMVYLQKENIIDESGMPKERFSAEFPKEGPSILRIQQVVRGDSAAYFCASSPPTRTRTDTQYFGPGTRLTVL.

This clonotype occurred a few times. V gene TRBV20-1 combines with J gene TRBJ2-1; D gene unclear. Germline V gene sequence: CDR1 DFQATT, CDR2 SNEGSKA (reference sequence). CDR3 size: 16 residues. Trimming left V 3 bases short and J 0 bases short, with 15 bases between. The CDR3: CSARDHSSGSYNEQFF. The CDR3 DNA is TGCAGTGCTAGGGACCATAGCTCTGGCTCCTACAATGAGCAGTTCTTC.

V is TRBV4-3 and J is TRBJ2-1; 13 bases align to TRBD2. The CDR3 runs 20 residues. Germline CDR1 and CDR2: LGHNA and YSLEER. Trimming removed 2 bases from V and 1 base from J; junction bases left unmatched: 11. DNA of the CDR3: TGCGCCAGCAGCCAACGGACTAGCGGGGGACCTGGGAGGTCCTACAATGAGCAGTTCTTC. Its translation is CASSQRTSGGPGRSYNEQFF.

The chain combines TRBV29-1 with TRBJ2-1; TRBD2 aligns across 11 bases. V was clipped by 5 bases and J by 10 bases; unmatched bases: 10. Per germline, CDR1 SQVTM and CDR2 ANQGSEA. The CDR3 is 14 amino acids. CDR3 loop: CSVKLAGATEEQFF. DNA of the CDR3: TGCAGCGTTAAACTAGCGGGGGCTACAGAGGAGCAGTTCTTC.

This clonotype was seen a few times. The chain couples TRBV7-9 to TRBJ1-4; D gene ambiguous. This CDR3 has 14 amino acids. Trimming took off 4 bases at V and 8 bases at J, with 14 bases between the two ends. The germline V gene encodes CDR1 SEHNR and CDR2 FQNEAQ (reference sequence). CDR3 bases: TGTGCCAGCAGCTGGGCAGGCAAATCCGAAAAACTGTTTTTT. The encoded protein is CASSWAGKSEKLFF.

This chain joins TRBV20-1 and TRBJ1-5; perhaps TRBD1 as D (5 bases). CDR1 and CDR2 (germline): DFQATT, SNEGSKA (reference sequence). The V end lost 3 bases, the J end lost 9 bases, and 12 bases lay between the germline ends. There are 12 residues in the CDR3. This CDR3 is CSASLSQGPQHF. As DNA, the CDR3 is TGCAGTGCTAGTCTCTCCCAGGGGCCCCAGCATTTT.

This clonotype appeared many times. The V call is TRBV6-5, the J call TRBJ1-1; tentatively, D is TRBD1 (6 bases). Per germline, CDR1 MNHEY and CDR2 SVGAGI. Trimming removed 6 bases at V and 4 bases at J, with 12 bases between. The CDR3 extends over 13 amino acids. The CDR3 loop is CASRQGGATEAFF. The CDR3 bases are TGTGCCAGCAGACAGGGAGGGGCCACTGAAGCTTTCTTT.

A few counts support this clonotype. The rearrangement uses TRBV5-1 and TRBJ1-1, with a possible D match to TRBD1 (6 bases). Trimming removed 5 bases from V and 5 bases from J, with 16 bases in between. Germline V gene data show CDR1 as SGHRS and CDR2 as YFSETQ. The length of the CDR3 is 14 residues. CDR3 DNA sequence: TGCGCCAGCAGTACAACGGGGGGGCGGACTGAAGCTTTCTTT. This codes for CASSTTGGRTEAFF.

This clonotype occurred once. The chain is built from TRBV4-3 and TRBJ1-5; D remains ambiguous. There are 16 residues in the CDR3. Germline V gene lookup returns CDR1 LGHNA and CDR2 YSLEER. Trimming pared 0 bases from V and 7 bases from J, leaving 16 bases between. CDR3 in amino acids: CASSQEWSLSGQPQHF. DNA for the CDR3: TGCGCCAGCAGCCAAGAATGGAGTCTTTCAGGACAGCCCCAGCATTTT.

This clonotype was seen more than once but under ten times. The chain uses TRBV6-2 or TRBV6-3 and TRBJ2-5; the D is unclear. The J call may be wrong; the DNA end is better matched by TRBJ2-7. Germline lookup yields CDR1 MNHEY and CDR2 SVGEGT. This CDR3 has 16 amino acids. DNA of the CDR3: TGTGCCAGCAGTTACTCCAGCGCCCGAGAGTCTTACGAGCAGTACTTC. Protein product: CASSYSSARESYEQYF.